The present T cell receptor beta chain was sequenced within a study of T-cell memory formation after mild COVID-19 (dated by TCRdb to the early 2020s). For the study in its entirety: TCR sequence clusters from the two donors were found to be largely donor specific. In a couple of donors, T-cell clones that expanded and contracted after mild COVID-19 were followed by sequencing TCRalpha and TCRbeta repertoires longitudinally. Two young, previously healthy adult volunteers, one female and one male, were included in the cohort.

This clonotype has ten or more counts. The target of this receptor is not known. Base qualities are not at hand, and no much larger clone is one base apart. Study-wide findings and limitations: Contracting CD4+ clones appeared mostly in the CM and EM memory subsets, whereas CD8+ clones were enriched in EMRA. Some responding clones were detected in pre-infection memory, suggesting pre-existing cross-reactive memory T cells joined the SARS-CoV-2 response. Clones that contracted from day 15 to 85 showed balanced CD4/CD8 phenotypes, whereas a second wave of clones that expanded from day 15 to 37 leaned towards CD4+. The second-wave clones that peaked on day 37 were not confirmed to be SARS-CoV-2 specific. The study included only a couple of mild cases, and larger cohorts that include severe cases with pre-infection samples were judged to be necessary.

Ficoll-Paque density gradient centrifugation was used to isolate PBMCs. For CDR1 and CDR2, the germline V gene (reference sequence) lists SEHNR and FQNEAQ. The CDR3, cysteine through phenylalanine, is 13 amino acids long. The sequence is cut down to CDR3 DNA, 39 bases in frame from base 1. The V and J ends are trimmed by 5 bases and 9 bases, leaving 14 bases between them. Sequencing instrument: Illumina NovaSeq 6000. TCRalpha and TCRbeta cDNA libraries were built by 5'RACE with constant-segment primers, adding sample barcodes and unique molecular identifiers. RNA was extracted from every sample with Trizol reagent. The libraries were amplified in two PCR steps, and the second step added a second sample barcode and Illumina TruSeq adapters. Libraries were sequenced on an Illumina NovaSeq with 2 x 150 bp paired-end reads. In the source study's methods: Demultiplexing of reads and collapsing into UMI-guided consensus sequences were performed with migec v1.2.7. Using mixcr v2.1.11, UMI consensuses were aligned to TRA and TRB V and J templates and then assembled into clonotypes. A clonotype was counted as expanded or contracted only if both edgeR and NoisET called the change significant, with noise models trained on biological replicates. For edgeR calls, a false discovery rate-adjusted p below 0.01 and a log2 fold-change threshold of 1 were applied. PCA with hierarchical clustering of max-normalized trajectories of the 1000 most abundant clonotypes was used as exploratory dynamics analysis. Each responding clone was given a CD4 or CD8 phenotype based on the CD4+ and CD8+ repertoires, which had been sequenced separately. The public reads were reprocessed in TCRdb via fastp at Q25 and MiXCR, keeping in-frame beta chains. Each CDR3 protein appears once, grouped with its most common genes and DNA. The V and J calls were not made by the authors but by TCRdb's processing. The sample table lists approximately 170,000 distinct CDR3 sequences, 13% of them with a count of one. The ten largest clones add up to approximately 3.3% of the sample.

The specimen sequenced was PBMCs or a T cell subset sorted from them (not recorded which). The rearranged chain carries TRBV7-9 and TRBJ2-1; the D gene is possibly TRBD2, with 6 bases matching. The receptor was isolated from a man between 18 and 35 years old who had mild COVID-19 (a few samples of this study predate the infection). The sample titles of this study are shuffled in the database, so cell type and time point are left out; the donor was told from shared clones. Read as DNA, the sequence is TGTGCCAGCAGCCGTTTCTTCGGGAGTGAGCAGTTCTTC. This encodes CASSRFFGSEQFF.